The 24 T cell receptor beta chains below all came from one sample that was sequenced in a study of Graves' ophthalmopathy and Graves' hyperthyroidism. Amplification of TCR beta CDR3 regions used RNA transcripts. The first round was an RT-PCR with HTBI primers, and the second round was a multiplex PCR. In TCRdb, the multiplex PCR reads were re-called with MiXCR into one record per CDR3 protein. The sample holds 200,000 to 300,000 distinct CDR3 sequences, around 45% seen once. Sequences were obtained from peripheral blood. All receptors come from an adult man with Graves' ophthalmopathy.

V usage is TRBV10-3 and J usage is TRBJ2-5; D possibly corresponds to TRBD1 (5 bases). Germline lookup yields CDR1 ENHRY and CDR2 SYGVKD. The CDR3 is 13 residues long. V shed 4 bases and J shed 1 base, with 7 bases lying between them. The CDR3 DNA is TGTGCCATCAGTGTTCAGGGCCAAGAGACCCAGTACTTC. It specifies CAISVQGQETQYF.

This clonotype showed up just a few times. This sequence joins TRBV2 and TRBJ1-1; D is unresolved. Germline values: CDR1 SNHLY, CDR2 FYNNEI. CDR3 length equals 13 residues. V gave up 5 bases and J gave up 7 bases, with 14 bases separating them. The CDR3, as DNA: TGTGCCAGCAGTCTCACACGGTTCCTTGAAGCTTTCTTT. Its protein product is CASSLTRFLEAFF. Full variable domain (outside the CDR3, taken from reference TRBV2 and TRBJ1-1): EPEVTQTPSHQVTQMGQEVILRCVPISNHLYFYWYRQILGQKVEFLVSFYNNEISEKSEIFDDQFSVERPDGSNFTLKIRSTKLEDSAMYFCASSLTRFLEAFFGQGTRLTVV.

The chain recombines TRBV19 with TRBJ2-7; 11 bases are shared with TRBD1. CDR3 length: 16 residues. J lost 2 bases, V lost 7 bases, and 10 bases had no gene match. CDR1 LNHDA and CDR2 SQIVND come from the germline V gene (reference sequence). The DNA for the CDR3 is TGTGCCAGTACCCCGGGACAGGGGGGCAATGCCTACGAGCAGTACTTC. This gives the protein CASTPGQGGNAYEQYF.

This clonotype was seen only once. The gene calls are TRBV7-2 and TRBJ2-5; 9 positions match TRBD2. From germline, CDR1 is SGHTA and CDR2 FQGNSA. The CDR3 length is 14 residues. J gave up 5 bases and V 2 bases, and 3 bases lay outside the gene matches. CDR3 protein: CASSLRGLAETQYF. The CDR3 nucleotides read TGTGCCAGCAGCTTAAGAGGACTAGCGGAGACCCAGTACTTC.

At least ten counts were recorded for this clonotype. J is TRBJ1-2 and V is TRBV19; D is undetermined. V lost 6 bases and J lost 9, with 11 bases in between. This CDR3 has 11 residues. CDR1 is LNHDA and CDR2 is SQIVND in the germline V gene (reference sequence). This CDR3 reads CASSLIDRYTF. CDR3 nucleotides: TGTGCCAGTAGCTTAATCGACCGCTACACCTTC.

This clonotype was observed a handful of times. This CDR3 reads CASSTTSGGVVEQYF. The CDR3, as DNA: TGTGCCAGCAGCACCACTAGCGGGGGTGTTGTCGAGCAGTACTTC. The chain recombines TRBV9 with TRBJ2-7; 11 nucleotides line up with TRBD2. Losses at the gene ends were 4 bases for V and 6 bases for J; bases not matched to a gene: 9. This CDR3 region has 15 residues. Germline values: CDR1 SGDLS, CDR2 YYNGEE.

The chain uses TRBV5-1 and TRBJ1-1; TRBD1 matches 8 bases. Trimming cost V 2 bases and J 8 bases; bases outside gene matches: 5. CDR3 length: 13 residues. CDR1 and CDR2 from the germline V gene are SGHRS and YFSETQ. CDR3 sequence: CASSLGGDREAFF. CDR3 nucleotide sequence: TGCGCCAGCAGCTTAGGGGGGGACAGGGAAGCTTTCTTT.

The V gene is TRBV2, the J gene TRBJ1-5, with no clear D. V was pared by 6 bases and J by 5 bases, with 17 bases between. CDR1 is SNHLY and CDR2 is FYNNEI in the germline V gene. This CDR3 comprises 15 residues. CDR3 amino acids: CASSQDPTGYQPQHF. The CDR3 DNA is TGTGCCAGCAGCCAAGATCCCACCGGGTATCAGCCCCAGCATTTT.

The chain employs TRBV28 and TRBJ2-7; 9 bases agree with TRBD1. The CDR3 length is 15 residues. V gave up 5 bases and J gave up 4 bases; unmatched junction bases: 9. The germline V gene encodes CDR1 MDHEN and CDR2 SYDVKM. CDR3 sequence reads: CASSLQGTGLYEQYF. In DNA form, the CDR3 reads TGTGCCAGCAGTCTGCAAGGGACAGGGCTTTACGAGCAGTACTTC.

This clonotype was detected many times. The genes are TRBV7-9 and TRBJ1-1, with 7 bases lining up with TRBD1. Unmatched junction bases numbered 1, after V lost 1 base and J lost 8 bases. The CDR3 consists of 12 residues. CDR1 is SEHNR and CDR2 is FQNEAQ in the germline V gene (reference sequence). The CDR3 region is CASSLETGEAFF. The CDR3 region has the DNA TGTGCCAGCAGCTTAGAGACAGGGGAAGCTTTCTTT.

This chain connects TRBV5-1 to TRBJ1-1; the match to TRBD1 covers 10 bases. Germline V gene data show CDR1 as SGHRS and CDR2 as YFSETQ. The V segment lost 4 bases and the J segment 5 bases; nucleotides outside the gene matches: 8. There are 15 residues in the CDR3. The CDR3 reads CASSPPTGGETEAFF. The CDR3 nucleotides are TGCGCCAGCAGCCCCCCGACAGGGGGCGAAACTGAAGCTTTCTTT. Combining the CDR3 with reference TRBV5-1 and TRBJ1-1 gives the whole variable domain KAGVTQTPRYLIKTRGQQVTLSCSPISGHRSVSWYQQTPGQGLQFLFEYFSETQRNKGNFPGRFSGRQFSNSRSEMNVSTLELGDSALYLCASSPPTGGETEAFFGQGTRLTVV.

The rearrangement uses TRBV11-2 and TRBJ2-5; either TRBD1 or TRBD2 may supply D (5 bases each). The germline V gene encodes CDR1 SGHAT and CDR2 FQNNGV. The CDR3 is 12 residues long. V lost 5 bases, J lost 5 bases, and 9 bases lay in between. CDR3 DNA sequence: TGTGCCAGCAGCCTTGGGACGGAGACCCAGTACTTC. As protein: CASSLGTETQYF.

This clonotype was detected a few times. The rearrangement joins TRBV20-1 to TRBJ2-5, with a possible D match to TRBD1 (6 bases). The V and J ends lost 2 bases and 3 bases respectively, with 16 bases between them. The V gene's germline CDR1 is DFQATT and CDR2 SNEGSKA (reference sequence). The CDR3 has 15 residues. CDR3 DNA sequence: TGCAGTGCTAGACCCCGGGACAATGAGAAAGAGACCCAGTACTTC. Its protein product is CSARPRDNEKETQYF.

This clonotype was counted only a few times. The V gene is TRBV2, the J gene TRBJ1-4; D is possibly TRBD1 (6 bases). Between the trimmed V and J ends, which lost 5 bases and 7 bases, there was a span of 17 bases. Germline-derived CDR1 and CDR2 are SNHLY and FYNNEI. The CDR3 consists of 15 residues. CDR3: CASSRSGVRGEKLFF. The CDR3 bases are TGTGCCAGCAGTCGGTCAGGGGTGAGGGGTGAAAAACTGTTTTTT.

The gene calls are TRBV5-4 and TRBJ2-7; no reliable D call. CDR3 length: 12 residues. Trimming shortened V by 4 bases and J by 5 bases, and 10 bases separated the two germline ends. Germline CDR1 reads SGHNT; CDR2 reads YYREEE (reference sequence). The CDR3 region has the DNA TGTGCCAGCAGCCTAATCAATAACGAGCAGTACTTC. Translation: CASSLINNEQYF.

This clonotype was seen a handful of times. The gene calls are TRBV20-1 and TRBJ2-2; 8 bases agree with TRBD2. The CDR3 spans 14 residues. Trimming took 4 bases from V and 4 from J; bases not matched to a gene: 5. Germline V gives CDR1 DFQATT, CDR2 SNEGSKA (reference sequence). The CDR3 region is CSAIGRESTGELFF. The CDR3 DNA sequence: TGCAGTGCTATCGGGAGGGAATCCACCGGGGAGCTGTTTTTT.

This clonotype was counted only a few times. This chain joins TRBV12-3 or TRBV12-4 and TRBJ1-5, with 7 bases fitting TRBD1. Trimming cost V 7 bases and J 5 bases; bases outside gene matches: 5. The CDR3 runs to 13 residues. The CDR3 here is CASKGQLYQPQHF. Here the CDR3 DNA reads TGTGCCAGCAAGGGACAGCTCTATCAGCCCCAGCATTTT.

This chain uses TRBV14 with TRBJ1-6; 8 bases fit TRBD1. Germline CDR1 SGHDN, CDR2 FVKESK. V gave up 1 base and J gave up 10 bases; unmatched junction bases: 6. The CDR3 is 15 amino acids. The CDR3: CASSQVGTGASPLHF. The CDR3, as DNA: TGTGCCAGCAGCCAAGTGGGGACAGGTGCCTCACCCCTCCACTTT. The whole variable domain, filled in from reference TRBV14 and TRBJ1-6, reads EAGVTQFPSHSVIEKGQTVTLRCDPISGHDNLYWYRRVMGKEIKFLLHFVKESKQDESGMPNNRFLAERTGGTYSTLKVQPAELEDSGVYFCASSQVGTGASPLHFGNGTRLTVT.

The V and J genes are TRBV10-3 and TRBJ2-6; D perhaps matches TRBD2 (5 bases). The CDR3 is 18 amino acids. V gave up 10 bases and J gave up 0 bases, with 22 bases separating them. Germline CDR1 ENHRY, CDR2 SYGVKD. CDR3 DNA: TGTGCCAGCACACCCGCCGGAGGCAGTCTCTCTGGGGCCAACGTCCTGACTTTC. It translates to CASTPAGGSLSGANVLTF.

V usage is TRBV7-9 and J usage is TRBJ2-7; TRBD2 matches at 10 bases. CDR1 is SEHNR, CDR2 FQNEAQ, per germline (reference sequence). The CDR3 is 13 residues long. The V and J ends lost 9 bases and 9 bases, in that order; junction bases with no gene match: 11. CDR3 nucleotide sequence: TGTGCCAGTAGTACAGGACTAGCGGATACGCAGTACTTC. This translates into CASSTGLADTQYF. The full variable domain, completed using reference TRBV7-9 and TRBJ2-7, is DTGVSQNPRHKITKRGQNVTFRCDPISEHNRLYWYRQTLGQGPEFLTYFQNEAQLEKSRLLSDRFSAERPKGSFSTLEIQRTEQGDSAMYLCASSTGLADTQYFGPGTRLTVT.

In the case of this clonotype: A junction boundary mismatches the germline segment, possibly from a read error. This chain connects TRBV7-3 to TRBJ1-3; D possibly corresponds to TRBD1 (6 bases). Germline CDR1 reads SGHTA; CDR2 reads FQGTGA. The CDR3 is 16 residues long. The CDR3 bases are TGTGCCAGCGGCTTAACCGGGGGCGACTCTGGAAACACCATATATTTT. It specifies CASGLTGGDSGNTIYF.

The CDR3 DNA reads TGTGCCAGCAGCCGACGGGCACTAGCGGGAGGGCCCTCTGGGGCCAACGTCCTGACTTTC. Its protein product is CASSRRALAGGPSGANVLTF. V and J are TRBV7-2 and TRBJ2-6; 13 positions agree with TRBD2. The CDR3 totals 20 residues. Germline CDR1 SGHTA, CDR2 FQGNSA. Germline trimming cut 5 bases from V and 0 bases from J; bases unmatched to any gene: 10.

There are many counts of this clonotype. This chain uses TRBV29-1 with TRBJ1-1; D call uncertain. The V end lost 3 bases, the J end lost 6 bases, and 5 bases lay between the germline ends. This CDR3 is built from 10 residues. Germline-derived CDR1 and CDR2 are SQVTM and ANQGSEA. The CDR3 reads CSVDLSEAFF. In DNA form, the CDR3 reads TGCAGCGTTGACTTGTCTGAAGCTTTCTTT.

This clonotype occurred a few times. The CDR3 coding sequence is TGTGCCAGCAGTTTTGTCGGAGCCTACGAGCAGTACTTC. Translating it yields CASSFVGAYEQYF. This chain uses TRBV28 with TRBJ2-7; D is ambiguous. V was shortened by 3 bases and J by 2 bases, with 8 bases between the two germline ends. This CDR3 has 13 amino acids. From germline, CDR1 is MDHEN and CDR2 SYDVKM.